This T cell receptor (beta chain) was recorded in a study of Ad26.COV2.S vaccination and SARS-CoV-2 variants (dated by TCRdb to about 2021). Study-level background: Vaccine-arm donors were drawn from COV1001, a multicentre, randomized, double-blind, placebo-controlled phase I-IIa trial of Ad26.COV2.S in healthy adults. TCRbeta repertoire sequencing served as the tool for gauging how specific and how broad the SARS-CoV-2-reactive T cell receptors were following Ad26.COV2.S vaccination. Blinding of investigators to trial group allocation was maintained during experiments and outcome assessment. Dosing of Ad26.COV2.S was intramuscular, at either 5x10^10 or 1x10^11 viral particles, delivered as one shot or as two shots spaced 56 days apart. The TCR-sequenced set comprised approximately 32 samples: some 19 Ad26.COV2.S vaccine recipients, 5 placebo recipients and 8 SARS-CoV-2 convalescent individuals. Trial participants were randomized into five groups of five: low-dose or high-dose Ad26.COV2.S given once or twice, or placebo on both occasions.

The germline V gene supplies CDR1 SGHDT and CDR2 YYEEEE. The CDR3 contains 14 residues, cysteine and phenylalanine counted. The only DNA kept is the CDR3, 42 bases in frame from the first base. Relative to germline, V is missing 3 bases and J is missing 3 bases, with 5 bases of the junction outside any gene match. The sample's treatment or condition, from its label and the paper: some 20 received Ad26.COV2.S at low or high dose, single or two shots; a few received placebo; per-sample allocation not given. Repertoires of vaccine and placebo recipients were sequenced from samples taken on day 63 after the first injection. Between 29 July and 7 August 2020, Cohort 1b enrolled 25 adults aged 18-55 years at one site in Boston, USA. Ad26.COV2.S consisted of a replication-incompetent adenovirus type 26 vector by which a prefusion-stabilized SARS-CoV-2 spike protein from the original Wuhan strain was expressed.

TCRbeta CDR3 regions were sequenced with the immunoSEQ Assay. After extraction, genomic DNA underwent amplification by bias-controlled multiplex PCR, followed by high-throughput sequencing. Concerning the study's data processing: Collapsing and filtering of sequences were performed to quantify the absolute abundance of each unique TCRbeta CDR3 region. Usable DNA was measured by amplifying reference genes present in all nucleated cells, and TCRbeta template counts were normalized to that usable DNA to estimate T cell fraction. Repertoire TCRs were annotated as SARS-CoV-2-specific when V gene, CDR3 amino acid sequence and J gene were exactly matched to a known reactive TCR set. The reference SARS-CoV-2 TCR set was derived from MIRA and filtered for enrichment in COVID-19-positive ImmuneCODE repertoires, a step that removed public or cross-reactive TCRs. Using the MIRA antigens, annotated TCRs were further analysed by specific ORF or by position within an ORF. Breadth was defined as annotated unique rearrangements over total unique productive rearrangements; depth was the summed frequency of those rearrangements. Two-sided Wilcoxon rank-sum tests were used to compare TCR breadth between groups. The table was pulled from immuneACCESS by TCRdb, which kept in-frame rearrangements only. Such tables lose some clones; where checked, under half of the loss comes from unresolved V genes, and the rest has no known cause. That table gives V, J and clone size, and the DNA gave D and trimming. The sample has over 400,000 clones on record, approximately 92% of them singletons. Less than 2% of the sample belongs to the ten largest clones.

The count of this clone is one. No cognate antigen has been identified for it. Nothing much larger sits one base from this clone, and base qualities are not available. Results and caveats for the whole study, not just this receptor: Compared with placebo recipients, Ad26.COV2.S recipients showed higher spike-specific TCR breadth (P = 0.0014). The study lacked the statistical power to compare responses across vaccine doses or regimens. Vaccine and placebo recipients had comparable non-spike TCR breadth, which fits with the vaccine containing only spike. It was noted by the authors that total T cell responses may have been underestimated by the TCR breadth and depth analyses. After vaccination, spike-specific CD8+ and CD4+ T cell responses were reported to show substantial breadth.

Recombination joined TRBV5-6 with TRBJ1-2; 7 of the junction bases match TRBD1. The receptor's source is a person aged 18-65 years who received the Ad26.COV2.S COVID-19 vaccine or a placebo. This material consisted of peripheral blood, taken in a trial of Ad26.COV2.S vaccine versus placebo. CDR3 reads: CASSSTGTDYGYTF. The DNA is TGTGCCAGCAGCTCAACCGGGACAGACTATGGCTACACCTTC.